This TCR beta chain is from a study of shared clonotypes between healthy human individuals. Turning to the study itself: Per donor, three plates held CD4 naive cells, three held CD4 memory, two held CD8 naive and one held CD8 memory.

The V gene end was trimmed by 1 base and the J gene end by 0 bases; junction bases not matched to a gene: 9. CDR3 length: 18 amino acids. The germline CDR1 and CDR2 sequences are LNHNV and YYDKDF (reference sequence). Assay: immunoSEQ multiplex PCR; the TCRdb copy retains only in-frame clones and omits some. The sample includes some 1,100,000 clones, about 80% of them seen just once. The sequence derives from a young man in good health. Some clones in this sample may be carry-over from other donors' samples. The V gene is TRBV15, the J gene TRBJ1-3, with 7 nucleotides matching TRBD1. The source material was memory CD4+ T cells from PBMCs. Indicated subset: CD45RA-negative fraction. The chain's CDR3 is CATSRAFLQGSSGNTIYF. Here the CDR3 DNA reads TGTGCCACCAGCAGAGCTTTCTTACAGGGGAGCTCTGGAAACACCATATATTTT.